Presented here are 19 T cell receptor beta chains from one specimen sequenced in a study of T cell repertoires in cytomegalovirus infection. TCRdb ran MiXCR on the reads and lists one entry per CDR3 protein. The repertoire includes 350,000 to 400,000 distinct CDR3 sequences, nearly 35% of them detected once, and about 14% sits in the top ten. Their recognized antigens are unknown. The specimen was cultured PBMCs, collected from culture after CMV antigen stimulation. The receptors derive from a human donor in good health (CMV status not recorded). Some clones in this sample may be carry-over from other donors' samples.

In its sample, this clonotype was seen a few times. This chain connects TRBV7-6 to TRBJ2-3, with 7 nucleotides matching TRBD1. CDR3 length: 15 amino acids. The V segment lost 5 bases and the J segment 2 bases; nucleotides outside the gene matches: 7. The germline gives CDR1 SGHVS, CDR2 FNYEAQ. The CDR3 nucleotides read TGTGCCAGCAGCCCAGGGGGTTCCGACACAGATACGCAGTATTTT. Translating it yields CASSPGGSDTDTQYF.

This clonotype was observed a few times. The chain combines TRBV4-3 with TRBJ2-1, with a tentative D call TRBD2 (5 bases). V dropped 1 base and J dropped 8 bases, with 18 bases sitting between them. The germline CDR1 and CDR2 sequences are LGHNA and YSLEER. The CDR3 is 16 amino acids. Written as DNA, the CDR3 is TGCGCCAGCAGCCAAGGGCAGCGCCAAGGAGGAGATGAGCAGTTCTTC. This encodes CASSQGQRQGGDEQFF.

The J gene is TRBJ2-3, the V gene TRBV4-1, with D unresolved. Germline CDR1 reads MGHRA; CDR2 reads YSYEKL. Trimming left V 4 bases short and J 7 bases short, with 9 bases between. The CDR3 runs 12 residues. DNA of the CDR3: TGCGCCAGCAGCCGCTTAGGTCATACGCAGTATTTT. Its translation: CASSRLGHTQYF.

The V gene is TRBV4-3, the J gene TRBJ1-6; D gene ambiguous. CDR1 and CDR2 from the germline V gene are LGHNA and YSLEER. The CDR3 totals 15 residues. V dropped 0 bases and J dropped 5 bases, with 8 bases sitting between them. The CDR3 coding sequence is TGCGCCAGCAGCCAAGATCTGCCCGATAATTCACCCCTCCACTTT. This translates into CASSQDLPDNSPLHF.

This clonotype was counted between two and nine times. V and J are TRBV5-4 and TRBJ2-1, with D perhaps given as TRBD1 or TRBD2 (5 bases each). The V end was cut by 3 bases, the J end by 1 base, with 14 bases between. The CDR3 runs to 16 residues. CDR1 and CDR2 (germline): SGHNT, YYREEE (reference sequence). CDR3 sequence: CASSSSGKGSYNEQFF. The CDR3 nucleotides are TGTGCCAGCAGCTCCTCGGGAAAGGGGTCCTACAATGAGCAGTTCTTC.

This clonotype came up many times. The chain employs TRBV2 and TRBJ1-1; D possibly corresponds to TRBD1 (5 bases). This CDR3 comprises 14 residues. V lost 6 bases, J lost 5 bases, and 16 bases lay in between. CDR1 and CDR2 from the germline V gene are SNHLY and FYNNEI. The DNA of the CDR3 is TGTGCCAGCAGAAAGGAGGGCGGGGGGACTGAAGCTTTCTTT. It encodes CASRKEGGGTEAFF.

The rearrangement links TRBV6-2 or TRBV6-3 to TRBJ2-7, with D possibly called TRBD1 or TRBD2 (5 bases each). Germline values: CDR1 MNHEY, CDR2 SVGEGT. The CDR3 sequence is 13 residues long. With 2 bases removed from V and 5 bases from J, the gap between germline ends came to 10 bases. DNA for the CDR3: TGTGCCAGCAGTTACAGAGGGGCCCACGAGCAGTACTTC. It specifies CASSYRGAHEQYF.

V and J are TRBV7-9 and TRBJ2-5; perhaps TRBD2 as D (5 bases). V was cut by 2 bases and J by 4 bases, with 17 bases left in between. The CDR3 contains 16 residues. The germline V gene encodes CDR1 SEHNR and CDR2 FQNEAQ (reference sequence). This CDR3 is CASSLSSSWYGETQYF. The CDR3 DNA sequence: TGTGCCAGCAGCTTAAGCTCTAGCTGGTATGGAGAGACCCAGTACTTC.

This clonotype was counted only a few times. The chain carries TRBV5-1 and TRBJ2-7; 8 nucleotides match TRBD1. The germline CDR1 and CDR2 sequences are SGHRS and YFSETQ. The V and J ends lost 4 bases and 2 bases, in that order; junction bases with no gene match: 8. The CDR3 contains 15 residues. CDR3 region: CASSPGTGRPYEQYF. In nucleotides, the CDR3 is TGCGCCAGCAGCCCGGGGACAGGCCGACCCTACGAGCAGTACTTC.

CDR3 sequence reads: CASSPQIGTRYLGKTQYF. The CDR3 DNA follows: TGTGCCAGCAGCCCCCAGATAGGGACACGATATCTTGGGAAGACCCAGTACTTC. This chain uses TRBV7-4 with TRBJ2-5, with D perhaps matching TRBD1 (6 bases). Germline V gene data show CDR1 as SGHVT and CDR2 as SQSDAQ. The CDR3 runs 18 residues. V was cut by 5 bases and J by 6 bases, with 28 bases left in between.

This clonotype was counted only a few times. The chain is built from TRBV24-1 and TRBJ2-2, with D perhaps matching TRBD1 (6 bases). The CDR3 length is 15 residues. Germline V lookup: CDR1 KGHDR, CDR2 SFDVKD. V was pared by 1 base and J by 3 bases, with 8 bases between. The CDR3 spells CATSDFGQHTGELFF. As DNA, the CDR3 is TGTGCCACCAGTGATTTCGGACAGCACACCGGGGAGCTGTTTTTT.

The genes are TRBV24-1 and TRBJ2-1; D might be TRBD2 (6 bases). The CDR3 sequence is 11 residues long. The V gene lost 10 bases and the J gene lost 13 bases, with 16 bases spanning the gap. Germline V CDR1 and CDR2: KGHDR, SFDVKD. The CDR3 coding sequence is TGTGCCACTTCGCCGGGACTTTTCCAGTTCTTC. This translates into CATSPGLFQFF.

This CDR3 reads CSPRTGDIGTEAFF. CDR3 sequence (DNA): TGCAGCCCTAGGACAGGGGACATTGGGACTGAAGCTTTCTTT. V usage is TRBV20-1 and J usage is TRBJ1-1, with TRBD1 matching over 9 bases. Germline V gene sequence: CDR1 DFQATT, CDR2 SNEGSKA (reference sequence). The CDR3 has 14 residues.

The chain is built from TRBV11-2 and TRBJ2-5; no reliable D call. The CDR3 has 14 amino acids. Between the trimmed V and J ends, which lost 1 base and 4 bases, there was a span of 10 bases. Per germline, CDR1 SGHAT and CDR2 FQNNGV. The CDR3 bases are TGTGCCAGCAGCTTAGGGGCTAGAATAGAGACCCAGTACTTC. Translated: CASSLGARIETQYF.

The genes are TRBV5-1 and TRBJ1-1; 9 bases fit TRBD1. The CDR3 runs 14 residues. CDR1 and CDR2 (germline): SGHRS, YFSETQ. The V segment lost 7 bases and the J segment 2 bases; nucleotides outside the gene matches: 6. CDR3 in amino acids: CASVLGQGNTEAFF. In DNA, the CDR3 is TGCGCCAGCGTATTGGGACAGGGTAACACTGAAGCTTTCTTT. Full variable domain (missing parts from reference TRBV5-1 and TRBJ1-1): KAGVTQTPRYLIKTRGQQVTLSCSPISGHRSVSWYQQTPGQGLQFLFEYFSETQRNKGNFPGRFSGRQFSNSRSEMNVSTLELGDSALYLCASVLGQGNTEAFFGQGTRLTVV.

In DNA, the CDR3 is TGTGCCAGCAGCTTAGGTGGTTGGGGGAGCACAGATACGCAGTATTTT. Encoded protein: CASSLGGWGSTDTQYF. This chain links TRBV11-2 with TRBJ2-3; the D call may be TRBD1 or TRBD2 (5 bases each). Germline assignment: CDR1 SGHAT and CDR2 FQNNGV. The CDR3 covers 16 residues. The germline V and J ends were trimmed by 1 base and 0 bases, with 11 bases remaining between them.

This rearrangement joins TRBV11-3 to TRBJ2-3, with TRBD2 identical over 7 bases. The germline V gene encodes CDR1 SGHNT and CDR2 YENEEA. The J segment lost 2 bases and the V segment lost 2 bases, leaving 7 bases of the junction unmatched. The CDR3 has 16 residues. DNA for the CDR3: TGTGCCAGCAGCTTAAGCTTAGCGGGCCTCACAGATACGCAGTATTTT. Protein product: CASSLSLAGLTDTQYF. The full variable domain, its missing parts supplied by reference TRBV11-3 and TRBJ2-3, is EAGVVQSPRYKIIEKKQPVAFWCNPISGHNTLYWYLQNLGQGPELLIRYENEEAVDDSQLPKDRFSAERLKGVDSTLKIQPAELGDSAVYLCASSLSLAGLTDTQYFGPGTRLTVL.

The V gene is TRBV9, the J gene TRBJ2-7, with D possibly matching TRBD2 (6 bases). Germline V gives CDR1 SGDLS, CDR2 YYNGEE. Trimming took off 2 bases at V and 3 bases at J, with 15 bases between the two ends. This CDR3 region has 15 residues. The CDR3 DNA reads TGTGCCAGCAGCGTTGCGGGGACCCCCCTCTACGAGCAGTACTTC. Its protein is CASSVAGTPLYEQYF.

This rearrangement joins TRBV7-2 to TRBJ1-2; the match to TRBD1 covers 9 bases. The V segment lost 3 bases and the J segment 4 bases; nucleotides outside the gene matches: 6. From germline, CDR1 is SGHTA and CDR2 FQGNSA. This CDR3 has 15 residues. CDR3 in amino acids: CASSFYRGRSYGYTF. The CDR3 DNA follows: TGTGCCAGCAGCTTTTACAGGGGGCGAAGCTATGGCTACACCTTC.